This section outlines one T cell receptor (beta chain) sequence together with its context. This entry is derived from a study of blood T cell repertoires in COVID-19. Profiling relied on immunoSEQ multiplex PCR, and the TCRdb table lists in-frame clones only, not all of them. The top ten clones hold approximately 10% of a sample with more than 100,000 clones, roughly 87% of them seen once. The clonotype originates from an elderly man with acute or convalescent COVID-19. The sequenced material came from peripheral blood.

CDR3 loop: CAISAVVGLAGGFNTDTQYF. The CDR3 bases are TGTGCCATCAGTGCTGTTGTCGGGCTAGCGGGAGGGTTTAACACAGATACGCAGTATTTT. The V call is TRBV10-3, the J call TRBJ2-3; TRBD2 matches at 12 bases. Germline V CDR1 and CDR2: ENHRY, SYGVKD. The CDR3 runs 20 residues. The V gene end was trimmed by 4 bases and the J gene end by 2 bases; junction bases not matched to a gene: 16.